This T cell receptor (beta chain) was sequenced during a study of response to subunit inactivated influenza vaccine. TCRdb re-called the RT-PCR reads through MiXCR, storing one row per CDR3 protein. The sample includes 540,000 or so distinct CDR3 sequences, about an eighth of them seen just once. This clonotype came up a few times. The antigen remains unidentified. Study-wide findings and caveats: The authors put forward the suggestion that each seasonal influenza vaccination may bring in only a limited number of new T cells.

V was trimmed by 5 bases and J by 4 bases, leaving 12 bases between them. In germline, CDR1 is SEHNR, CDR2 FQNEAQ (reference sequence). The CDR3 loop spans 15 amino acids. The receptor was isolated from a man aged 50 or older who received an inactivated influenza vaccine. V gene TRBV7-9 combines with J gene TRBJ1-6; D unclear. The material was PBMCs from blood, obtained about 40 days after vaccination. The CDR3 DNA sequence: TGTGCCAGCAGCCCACAGCTTTTATATAATTCACCCCTCCACTTT. Amino acids: CASSPQLLYNSPLHF.